This T cell receptor (beta chain) was identified in a study of T cell responses to AZD1222 COVID-19 vaccine. Study-wide points: Seropositive at baseline were only six AZD1222 recipients. Donor demographics were predominantly white British with a female majority; clonal diversity may be underestimated.

A word on this clone: Its antigen is as yet unknown.

Generated by immunoSEQ multiplex PCR, the TCRdb table keeps only in-frame clones and is missing some. Found here are about 110,000 clones, roughly 87% of them singletons; the top ten hold about 5%. Losses at the gene ends were 1 base for V and 3 bases for J; bases not matched to a gene: 6. Germline CDR1 SGDLS, CDR2 YYNGEE. The CDR3 has 15 residues. The specimen was peripheral blood, collected 28 days after the second AZD1222 dose. The V and J genes are TRBV9 and TRBJ2-5; 7 bases line up with TRBD2. This sequence originates from an adult who received the AZD1222 COVID-19 vaccine. CDR3 in DNA: TGTGCCAGCAGCGTAAGGGCCGGGGGGAAAGAGACCCAGTACTTC. It specifies CASSVRAGGKETQYF.